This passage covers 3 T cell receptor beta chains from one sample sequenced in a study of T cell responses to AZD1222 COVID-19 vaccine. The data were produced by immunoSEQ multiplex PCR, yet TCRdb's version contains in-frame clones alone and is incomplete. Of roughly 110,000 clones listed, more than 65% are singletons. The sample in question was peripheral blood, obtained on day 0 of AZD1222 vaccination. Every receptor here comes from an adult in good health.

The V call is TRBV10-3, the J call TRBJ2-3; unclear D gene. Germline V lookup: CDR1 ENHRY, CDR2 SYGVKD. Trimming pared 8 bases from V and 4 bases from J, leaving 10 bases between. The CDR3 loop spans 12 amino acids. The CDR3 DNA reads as TGTGCCATCGAAGACGGATCAGATACGCAGTATTTT. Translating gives CAIEDGSDTQYF.

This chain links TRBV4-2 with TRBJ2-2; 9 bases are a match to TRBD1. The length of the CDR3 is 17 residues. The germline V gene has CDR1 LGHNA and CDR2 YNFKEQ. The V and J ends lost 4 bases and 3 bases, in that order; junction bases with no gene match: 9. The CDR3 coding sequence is TGTGCCAGCAGCCCAAGGGACAGGGCCGGGTACACCGGGGAGCTGTTTTTT. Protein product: CASSPRDRAGYTGELFF.

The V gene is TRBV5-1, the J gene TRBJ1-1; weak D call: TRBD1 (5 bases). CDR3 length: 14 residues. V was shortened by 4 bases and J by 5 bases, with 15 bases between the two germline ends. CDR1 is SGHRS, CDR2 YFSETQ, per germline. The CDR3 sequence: CASSLANRGTEAFF. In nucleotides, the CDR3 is TGCGCCAGCAGCCTGGCTAATCGGGGGACTGAAGCTTTCTTT.